The T cell receptor beta chain described here comes from a study of regulatory T cells in long-lasting Graves disease. Broader study findings: What was studied was peripheral blood only, and not thyroid tissue.

There are many counts of this clonotype. Its antigen remains unidentified. Libraries of TCR beta came from iRepertoire HTBI primers plus Arm-PCR of CDR3 regions. Using its own MiXCR run on the multiplex PCR reads, TCRdb lists one record per CDR3 protein. The data contain about 430,000 distinct CDR3 sequences, approximately 15% of them seen just once; the ten biggest clones take up about 7.6%. Time point here: newly diagnosed GD, antithyroid drugs for less than 3 months. Generation of the TCR library employed RNA extracted from PBMCs. Approximately 10 milliliters of peripheral blood went into EDTA tubes. These same data were also listed under a study on T cells in Graves' hyperthyroidism and ophthalmopathy. Turning to that study: The primer set for the first-round RT-PCR of the TCR CDR3 was HTBI.

The sample here was peripheral blood mononuclear cells (PBMCs), taken at new diagnosis, from a patient treated with antithyroid drugs. This receptor was obtained from a woman aged 40 to 50 with Graves disease.

CDR3 loop: CASSQVERRYEQYF. Written as DNA, the CDR3 is TGTGCCAGCAGCCAAGTCGAGAGACGATACGAGCAGTACTTC. V usage is TRBV14 and J usage is TRBJ2-7; D call uncertain. V was clipped by 1 base and J by 4 bases, with 11 bases between them. The CDR3 totals 14 residues. The germline CDR1 and CDR2 sequences are SGHDN and FVKESK.